Listed here are 27 T cell receptor beta chains from one sample, sequenced in a study of CD8 T cells in ankylosing spondylitis. TCRdb redid the calling of the 5' RACE reads with MiXCR, one entry per CDR3 protein. Here the sample spans about 240,000 distinct CDR3 sequences, approximately 12% being singletons. Sequenced: blood, either unsorted or a sorted T cell fraction (not recorded which). Every receptor here comes from a male donor with ankylosing spondylitis or in good health (not recorded which).

At least ten counts were recorded for this clonotype. The chain employs TRBV6-5 and TRBJ2-1; 12 bases align to TRBD1. Germline V gene sequence: CDR1 MNHEY, CDR2 SVGAGI. V lost 2 bases to trimming and J lost 9 bases; unmatched junction nucleotides: 8. This CDR3 is built from 16 residues. The CDR3 sequence is CASSYGTGGRRSEQFF. CDR3 sequence (DNA): TGTGCCAGCAGTTACGGGACAGGGGGCCGCCGGAGTGAGCAGTTCTTC.

This clonotype was found many times. A junction end diverges from the germline sequence, so it may reflect a read error. The chain combines TRBV20-1 with TRBJ2-7, with 9 bases that match TRBD2. CDR1 and CDR2 from the germline V gene are DFQATT and SNEGSKA (reference sequence). The CDR3 covers 14 residues. This CDR3 reads CSASPGTSSHEQYF. As DNA, the CDR3 is TGCAGTGCTAGTCCCGGGACTAGCTCCCACGAGCAGTACTTC.

The genes are TRBV11-2 and TRBJ2-1; D ambiguous. CDR1 is SGHAT and CDR2 is FQNNGV in the germline V gene. V shed 1 base and J shed 7 bases, with 8 bases lying between them. CDR3 size: 13 residues. CDR3 sequence: CASSLVLANEQFF. The CDR3, as DNA: TGTGCCAGCAGCTTAGTTCTGGCTAATGAGCAGTTCTTC.

V and J are TRBV5-1 and TRBJ2-3; the D call may be TRBD1 or TRBD2 (5 bases each). The CDR3 consists of 13 residues. The V and J ends lost 5 bases and 2 bases respectively, with 9 bases between them. CDR1 is SGHRS and CDR2 is YFSETQ in the germline V gene. The CDR3: CASRTGTTDTQYF. Written as DNA, the CDR3 is TGCGCCAGCAGAACCGGGACCACAGATACGCAGTATTTT.

The chain employs TRBV9 and TRBJ2-5, with D possibly matching TRBD1 (5 bases). Trimming removed 4 bases from V and 2 bases from J, with 15 bases in between. CDR3 size: 15 residues. The V gene's germline CDR1 is SGDLS and CDR2 YYNGEE. CDR3 in DNA: TGTGCCAGCAGCCCAAGGGGCGGACCTCAAGAGACCCAGTACTTC. Translated: CASSPRGGPQETQYF.

This clonotype was counted at least ten times. The rearrangement links TRBV5-1 to TRBJ2-7; D tentatively fits TRBD1 or TRBD2 (5 bases each). Germline V gene lookup returns CDR1 SGHRS and CDR2 YFSETQ. The V end was cut by 1 base, the J end by 3 bases, with 14 bases between. The CDR3 spans 15 residues. The CDR3 DNA follows: TGCGCCAGCAGCTTGAGGTGGGACGGGAACTACGAGCAGTACTTC. Translated, it gives CASSLRWDGNYEQYF.

This clonotype occurred many times. The chain combines TRBV12-3 or TRBV12-4 with TRBJ1-2; D remains ambiguous. CDR3 length equals 13 residues. V lost 4 bases, J lost 8 bases, and 14 bases lay in between. This CDR3 reads CASSSPGRGGYTF. CDR3 DNA: TGTGCCAGCAGTTCTCCGGGTCGGGGAGGCTACACCTTC.

The chain carries TRBV11-2 and TRBJ2-7, with D possibly TRBD1 on 5 matching bases. V was cut by 1 base and J by 4 bases, with 20 bases left in between. Germline V gene data show CDR1 as SGHAT and CDR2 as FQNNGV. CDR3 size: 17 residues. The CDR3 loop reads CASSLVWVARKGYEQYF. The DNA of the CDR3 is TGTGCCAGCAGCTTAGTGTGGGTTGCCCGGAAGGGGTACGAGCAGTACTTC.

The CDR3, as DNA: TGTGCCAGCAGCGCCTCGACCAACTATGGCTACACCTTC. Amino acid sequence: CASSASTNYGYTF. The chain combines TRBV9 with TRBJ1-2; D gene unclear. This CDR3 comprises 13 residues. In germline, CDR1 is SGDLS, CDR2 YYNGEE. V lost 3 bases, J lost 2 bases, and 8 bases lay in between.

This clonotype came up many times. The V call is TRBV12-3 or TRBV12-4, the J call TRBJ2-5, with D perhaps TRBD1 or TRBD2 (6 bases each). The CDR3 runs 14 residues. The V gene lost 6 bases and the J gene lost 5 bases, with 16 bases spanning the gap. CDR3 sequence reads: CASSFLGGRETQYF. DNA of the CDR3: TGTGCCAGCAGCTTCTTGGGGGGCCGGGAGACCCAGTACTTC.

The table lists this clonotype with a few counts. An end of the junction differs from the germline gene, which may be a read error. The rearrangement uses TRBV4-2 and TRBJ2-7; 7 nucleotides match TRBD1. Per the germline V gene, CDR1 is LGHNA and CDR2 is YNFKEQ. This CDR3 spans 14 amino acids. The CDR3 reads CASSFLDRAPLLSF. The DNA for the CDR3 is TGTGCCAGCAGCTTTCTCGACAGGGCCCCCCTGCTTTCCTTC.

This clonotype was seen many times. The V gene is TRBV29-1, the J gene TRBJ2-3; D gene unclear. V was shortened by 0 bases and J by 8 bases, with 12 bases between the two germline ends. This CDR3 comprises 13 residues. Germline V gene data show CDR1 as SQVTM and CDR2 as ANQGSEA. The CDR3 bases are TGCAGCGTTGAAGATTTAAGCAGTGGTACGCAGTATTTT. Protein product: CSVEDLSSGTQYF.

This clonotype was picked up a small number of times. This rearrangement joins TRBV4-1 to TRBJ2-3; 9 bases are a match to TRBD2. The CDR3 totals 13 residues. V gave up 5 bases and J gave up 15 bases; unmatched junction bases: 12. The V gene's germline CDR1 is MGHRA and CDR2 YSYEKL. The CDR3 spells CASSSLGAGGPYF. DNA of the CDR3: TGCGCCAGCAGCTCCCTCGGGGCGGGGGGGCCATATTTT.

The CDR3 here is CASSFGGSGDYNEQFF. CDR3 bases: TGTGCCAGCAGCTTTGGGGGGAGCGGTGACTACAATGAGCAGTTCTTC. The J gene is TRBJ2-1, the V gene TRBV13; D is possibly TRBD2 (6 bases). V lost 3 bases to trimming and J lost 3 bases, with 15 bases between them. The CDR3 extends over 16 amino acids. Germline-derived CDR1 and CDR2 are PRHDT and FYEKMQ (reference sequence). The variable domain in full, completed from reference TRBV13 and TRBJ2-1, reads AAGVIQSPRHLIKEKRETATLKCYPIPRHDTVYWYQQGPGQDPQFLISFYEKMQSDKGSIPDRFSAQQFSDYHSELNMSSLELGDSALYFCASSFGGSGDYNEQFFGPGTRLTVL.

This clonotype has only a few counts. V gene TRBV9 combines with J gene TRBJ2-5; the match to TRBD1 covers 7 bases. There are 13 residues in the CDR3. The V segment lost 6 bases and the J segment 5 bases; nucleotides outside the gene matches: 7. Germline loops: CDR1 SGDLS, CDR2 YYNGEE. The CDR3 nucleotides read TGTGCCAGCACCTCGACAGGGCAGGAGACCCAGTACTTC. Encoded protein: CASTSTGQETQYF.

The V call is TRBV12-3 or TRBV12-4, the J call TRBJ2-3, with D perhaps matching TRBD2 (5 bases). The CDR3 has 16 amino acids. Trimming left V 5 bases short and J 4 bases short, with 19 bases between. CDR3 sequence reads: CASSPGRVLRADTQYF. DNA of the CDR3: TGTGCCAGCAGTCCCGGGCGGGTCCTCCGCGCAGATACGCAGTATTTT.

This clonotype was seen many times. The rearrangement joins TRBV12-3 or TRBV12-4 to TRBJ2-3; D is possibly TRBD1 or TRBD2 (6 bases each). This CDR3 spans 15 amino acids. Trimming cost V 3 bases and J 3 bases, with 13 bases left between them. The CDR3 DNA follows: TGTGCCAGCAGTTTTAGAGGGGGGTTAACAGATACGCAGTATTTT. Protein sequence: CASSFRGGLTDTQYF.

The sample holds many counts of this clonotype. The chain's CDR3 is CSASFGREWPQHF. Here the CDR3 DNA reads TGCAGTGCTTCTTTCGGGCGAGAGTGGCCCCAGCATTTT. This chain joins TRBV20-1 and TRBJ1-5; D uncertain. The CDR3 extends over 13 amino acids. The germline V gene encodes CDR1 DFQATT and CDR2 SNEGSKA (reference sequence). Trimming took 5 bases from V and 9 from J, leaving 17 bases between them.

This sequence joins TRBV29-1 and TRBJ1-2; D is uncertain. The CDR3 consists of 16 residues. The V end lost 4 bases, the J end lost 1 base, and 19 bases lay between the germline ends. In germline, CDR1 is SQVTM, CDR2 ANQGSEA. CDR3 protein: CSVGAPPDGVNYGYTF. CDR3 DNA: TGCAGCGTTGGAGCCCCCCCAGATGGGGTTAACTATGGCTACACCTTC.

Here the CDR3 DNA reads TGCAGTGCTTCCACAGTGAACACTGAAGCTTTCTTT. Amino acids: CSASTVNTEAFF. The rearrangement uses TRBV20-1 and TRBJ1-1; D unclear. The V end was cut by 5 bases, the J end by 0 bases, with 7 bases between. CDR1 DFQATT and CDR2 SNEGSKA come from the germline V gene (reference sequence). The CDR3 length is 12 residues.

This clonotype has a count of ten or more. V is TRBV5-1 and J is TRBJ2-1; D is unresolved. Trimming removed 0 bases at V and 0 bases at J, with 7 bases between. The CDR3 contains 15 residues. The germline CDR1 and CDR2 sequences are SGHRS and YFSETQ. The CDR3 here is CASSLGQSSYNEQFF. The CDR3 DNA sequence: TGCGCCAGCAGCTTGGGGCAGAGCTCCTACAATGAGCAGTTCTTC. Filled out from reference TRBV5-1 and TRBJ2-1, the complete variable domain reads KAGVTQTPRYLIKTRGQQVTLSCSPISGHRSVSWYQQTPGQGLQFLFEYFSETQRNKGNFPGRFSGRQFSNSRSEMNVSTLELGDSALYLCASSLGQSSYNEQFFGPGTRLTVL.

This chain connects TRBV20-1 to TRBJ1-4, with D hard to call. Per germline, CDR1 DFQATT and CDR2 SNEGSKA (reference sequence). The length of the CDR3 is 14 residues. V dropped 1 base and J dropped 13 bases, with 19 bases sitting between them. The CDR3 DNA reads as TGCAGTGCTAGAGGGGAAAAAATCCCGGATGGACTGTTTTTT. Its translation: CSARGEKIPDGLFF.

This clonotype was picked up a small number of times. This rearrangement joins TRBV12-3 or TRBV12-4 to TRBJ2-3, with 9 positions matching TRBD2. The length of the CDR3 is 13 residues. The J segment lost 5 bases and the V segment lost 8 bases, leaving 5 bases of the junction unmatched. The CDR3 DNA is TGTGCCAGCCGGGAGCGGGGGGTAGATACGCAGTATTTT. Its translation: CASRERGVDTQYF.

This clonotype was seen a few times. The rearrangement joins TRBV9 to TRBJ2-3, with 10 bases lining up with TRBD1. The CDR3 length is 16 residues. The junction had 3 bases not matched to a gene; V was cut back by 0 bases and J by 2 bases. Per germline, CDR1 SGDLS and CDR2 YYNGEE. The CDR3 DNA sequence: TGTGCCAGCAGCGTAGCCGGGACAGGGGCCACAGATACGCAGTATTTT. The encoded protein is CASSVAGTGATDTQYF.

This clonotype has a count of ten or more. This chain connects TRBV3-1 to TRBJ2-4, with D maybe TRBD2 (5 bases). The CDR3 has 17 residues. Germline V gene data show CDR1 as LGHDT and CDR2 as YNNKEL (reference sequence). The germline V and J ends were trimmed by 1 base and 2 bases, with 15 bases remaining between them. This chain's CDR3 is CASSQVQPTGTKNIQYF. In DNA, the CDR3 is TGTGCCAGCAGCCAAGTCCAGCCAACGGGAACCAAAAACATTCAGTACTTC. The whole variable domain, remainder taken from reference TRBV3-1 and TRBJ2-4, is DTAVSQTPKYLVTQMGNDKSIKCEQNLGHDTMYWYKQDSKKFLKIMFSYNNKELIINETVPNRFSPKSPDKAHLNLHINSLELGDSAVYFCASSQVQPTGTKNIQYFGAGTRLSVL.

This clonotype was seen more than once but under ten times. The gene calls are TRBV12-3 or TRBV12-4 and TRBJ2-7, with D possibly TRBD2 on 5 matching bases. V shed 5 bases and J shed 6 bases, with 17 bases lying between them. The CDR3 is made up of 14 amino acids. CDR3 coding DNA: TGTGCCAGCAGTCTCGGACCGGTACGGGGCGAGCAGTACTTC. Translation gives CASSLGPVRGEQYF.

In its sample, this clonotype was seen many times. The chain links TRBV5-1 to TRBJ2-3; D is unresolved. The CDR3 loop spans 15 amino acids. The ends were cut back, 0 bases at V and 2 bases at J, with 10 bases in the middle. Per the germline V gene, CDR1 is SGHRS and CDR2 is YFSETQ. DNA of the CDR3: TGCGCCAGCAGCTTGGCCCCGCTCTCCACAGATACGCAGTATTTT. This encodes CASSLAPLSTDTQYF.